This entry lists 32 T cell receptor beta chains sequenced from one sample in a study of graft-versus-host responses after intestinal transplantation (TCRdb year 2021). The antigens for these receptors are not known. The library relied on the immunoSEQ multiplex PCR assay. TCRdb holds this immuneACCESS table with in-frame rearrangements only. Some clones are missing; in checked studies, unresolved V genes explain under half, and the rest has no known cause. This sample has around 99,000 clones in its table, and roughly 87% of those were observed once. The ten largest clones capture approximately 0.76% of the sample. The sample's time point label, decoded: cells obtained before transplantation from donor or recipient. Specimen: unstimulated CD4+ T cells sorted from spleen or lymph node cells, collected before transplant. The receptors shown here come from a human donor who was the organ donor for an intestinal transplant.

The rearrangement joins TRBV5-1 to TRBJ2-5, with D perhaps TRBD1 or TRBD2 (5 bases each). The length of the CDR3 is 16 residues. The germline V gene has CDR1 SGHRS and CDR2 YFSETQ. The germline V and J ends were trimmed by 4 bases and 2 bases, with 18 bases remaining between them. CDR3 in amino acids: CASSPWDGRRQETQYF. Here the CDR3 DNA reads TGCGCCAGCAGCCCCTGGGACGGGCGAAGACAAGAGACCCAGTACTTC.

The rearrangement links TRBV7-8 to TRBJ1-5; D is uncertain. Per germline, CDR1 SGHVS and CDR2 FQNEAQ. The V gene lost 4 bases and the J gene lost 3 bases, with 16 bases spanning the gap. CDR3 length equals 16 residues. CDR3 sequence (DNA): TGTGCCAGCAGCTCCGGAGATACTAGGTTCAATCAGCCCCAGCATTTT. Residues: CASSSGDTRFNQPQHF.

The chain uses TRBV11-2 and TRBJ2-3; 8 positions match TRBD2. The CDR3 totals 17 residues. After removal of 3 bases from V and 1 base from J, the junction contained 9 bases not matched to a gene. In germline, CDR1 is SGHAT, CDR2 FQNNGV. CDR3: CASSLGLAGGRTDTQYF. DNA for the CDR3: TGTGCCAGCAGCTTGGGGTTGGCGGGGGGTCGCACAGATACGCAGTATTTT.

The chain joins TRBV5-1 to TRBJ2-7; TRBD2 agrees at 15 bases. Trimming at V came to 4 bases and at J to 4 bases, leaving 3 bases not matched to a gene. CDR1 is SGHRS, CDR2 YFSETQ, per germline. The CDR3 covers 15 residues. In nucleotides, the CDR3 is TGCGCCAGCAGCGGGACTAGCGGGGGGAAGTACGAGCAGTACTTC. Residues: CASSGTSGGKYEQYF.

The chain couples TRBV6-6 to TRBJ2-1; 8 bases are shared with TRBD2. Losses at the gene ends were 7 bases for V and 6 bases for J; bases not matched to a gene: 11. The length of the CDR3 is 15 residues. Per the germline V gene, CDR1 is MNHNY and CDR2 is SVGAGI (reference sequence). The CDR3 spells CASTPSGSTGNEQFF. As DNA, the CDR3 is TGTGCCAGCACCCCAAGCGGGAGTACTGGCAATGAGCAGTTCTTC.

V is TRBV4-1 and J is TRBJ1-4; TRBD1 aligns across 9 bases. J lost 6 bases, V lost 1 base, and 12 bases had no gene match. This CDR3 has 18 amino acids. From germline, CDR1 is MGHRA and CDR2 YSYEKL. The CDR3 is CASSQVPTGGRIHEKLFF. In nucleotides, the CDR3 is TGCGCCAGCAGCCAAGTACCGACAGGGGGTAGGATTCATGAAAAACTGTTTTTT.

The chain employs TRBV6-1 and TRBJ2-5, with a tentative D call TRBD1 (6 bases). The ends were cut back, 4 bases at V and 2 bases at J, with 14 bases in the middle. CDR3 length equals 15 residues. The germline V gene has CDR1 MNHNS and CDR2 SASEGT. The chain's CDR3 is CASSGVGQQQETQYF. CDR3 nucleotide sequence: TGTGCCAGCAGTGGAGTGGGACAACAGCAAGAGACCCAGTACTTC.

In its sample, this clone was seen once. V gene TRBV21-1 combines with J gene TRBJ2-3. TRBV21-1 is marked as a pseudogene. This CDR3 region has 13 residues. The CDR3 region is CASSKTVTDTQYF. CDR3 DNA sequence: TGTGCCAGCAGCAAAACCGTGACAGATACGCAGTATTTT.

This clone appeared a few times. The chain uses TRBV27 and TRBJ2-7, with 9 bases aligning to TRBD2. V shed 6 bases and J 3 bases; nucleotides not matched to a gene: 12. Germline V CDR1 and CDR2: MNHEY, SMNVEV (reference sequence). CDR3 length equals 16 residues. The CDR3 loop is CASRLGGVAGDYEQYF. The CDR3 nucleotides are TGTGCCAGCAGACTTGGGGGAGTAGCGGGGGACTACGAGCAGTACTTC.

The chain links TRBV5-5 to TRBJ1-1; 7 positions agree with TRBD1. Looked up from germline, CDR1 is SGHKS and CDR2 is YYEKEE (reference sequence). J lost 7 bases, V lost 5 bases, and 5 bases had no gene match. CDR3 length: 12 amino acids. The CDR3 here is CASRRQGGEAFF. The CDR3 region has the DNA TGTGCCAGCAGAAGACAGGGAGGTGAAGCTTTCTTT.

The chain's CDR3 is CASSEMASTDTQYF. The DNA for the CDR3 is TGTGCCAGCAGTGAAATGGCGAGCACAGATACGCAGTATTTT. The V gene is TRBV6-1, the J gene TRBJ2-3; D uncertain. Germline assignment: CDR1 MNHNS and CDR2 SASEGT. This CDR3 has 14 residues. With 2 bases removed from V and 0 bases from J, the gap between germline ends came to 6 bases.

The gene calls are TRBV5-1 and TRBJ1-1; D might be TRBD1 (5 bases). The CDR3 consists of 15 residues. V lost 0 bases to trimming and J lost 0 bases, with 9 bases between them. Germline CDR1 is SGHRS and CDR2 is YFSETQ. CDR3 DNA: TGCGCCAGCAGCTTGGATTACAGGATGAACACTGAAGCTTTCTTT. It codes for CASSLDYRMNTEAFF.

The J gene is TRBJ1-5, the V gene TRBV27, with D tentatively TRBD1 (6 bases). The CDR3 consists of 14 residues. V was clipped by 6 bases and J by 3 bases, with 12 bases between them. Germline CDR1 reads MNHEY; CDR2 reads SMNVEV (reference sequence). CDR3 DNA sequence: TGTGCCAGCAGATCACGGACAGACAATCAGCCCCAGCATTTT. Its translation is CASRSRTDNQPQHF.

The chain employs TRBV13 and TRBJ2-5, with D perhaps assigned TRBD1 or TRBD2 (5 bases each). Germline assignment: CDR1 PRHDT and CDR2 FYEKMQ (reference sequence). CDR3 length: 14 amino acids. V gave up 6 bases and J gave up 4 bases, with 15 bases separating them. The CDR3 loop reads CASRRRGVGETQYF. As DNA, the CDR3 is TGTGCCAGCAGACGAAGAGGGGTGGGAGAGACCCAGTACTTC.

This sequence joins TRBV4-1 and TRBJ1-2, with D perhaps TRBD1 (5 bases). The CDR3 is 14 residues long. CDR1 and CDR2 from the germline V gene are MGHRA and YSYEKL. V was pared by 0 bases and J by 11 bases, with 16 bases between. The CDR3: CASSQDFRQTGYTF. In DNA form, the CDR3 reads TGCGCCAGCAGCCAAGATTTTCGACAGACGGGTTACACCTTC.

The V and J genes are TRBV5-1 and TRBJ1-2, with 8 bases lining up with TRBD1. Germline CDR1 reads SGHRS; CDR2 reads YFSETQ. V lost 0 bases, J lost 7 bases, and 11 bases stayed unmatched. This CDR3 comprises 16 residues. Here the CDR3 DNA reads TGCGCCAGCAGCTTGGACTTAGGCAGGGGGCGCGGTGGCTACACCTTC. It translates to CASSLDLGRGRGGYTF. Full variable domain (remainder filled in from reference TRBV5-1 and TRBJ1-2): KAGVTQTPRYLIKTRGQQVTLSCSPISGHRSVSWYQQTPGQGLQFLFEYFSETQRNKGNFPGRFSGRQFSNSRSEMNVSTLELGDSALYLCASSLDLGRGRGGYTFGSGTRLTVV.

The V and J genes are TRBV12-2 and TRBJ2-7; the D call of TRBD2 is as the table states it, not checked on the DNA. TRBV12-2 constitutes a pseudogene. The CDR3 contains 15 residues. The CDR3 spells CASRLAPTSSYEQYF. For the CDR3, the DNA is TGTGCAAGTCGCTTAGCCCCTACGAGCTCCTACGAGCAGTACTTC.

CDR3 sequence: CASSLDRGNSPLHF. The CDR3 DNA sequence: TGTGCCAGCAGTTTGGACAGGGGGAATTCACCCCTCCACTTT. The chain links TRBV6-5 to TRBJ1-6; TRBD1 agrees at 10 bases. The CDR3 has 14 residues. CDR1 and CDR2 from the germline V gene are MNHEY and SVGAGI. The J segment lost 7 bases and the V segment lost 4 bases, leaving 1 base of the junction unmatched.

This clone was seen just once. This chain connects TRBV19 to TRBJ1-5; the D is unclear. The germline gives CDR1 LNHDA, CDR2 SQIVND (reference sequence). The CDR3 extends over 16 amino acids. Trimming took off 1 base at V and 2 bases at J, with 12 bases between the two ends. The CDR3, as DNA: TGTGCCAGTAGTATAGTAAAGGGTTTCGGCAATCAGCCCCAGCATTTT. Its translation: CASSIVKGFGNQPQHF.

The gene calls are TRBV6-5 and TRBJ1-1, with 7 bases fitting TRBD1. V dropped 5 bases and J dropped 8; count of bases not matched to a gene: 5. CDR1 and CDR2 (germline): MNHEY, SVGAGI. The CDR3 runs to 12 residues. DNA for the CDR3: TGTGCCAGCAGTCGTGACAGGGAAGAAGCTTTCTTT. Residues: CASSRDREEAFF.

V and J are TRBV5-4 and TRBJ2-2, with TRBD1 matching over 8 bases. The CDR3 has 14 residues. Germline CDR1 SGHNT, CDR2 YYREEE (reference sequence). Germline trimming cut 0 bases from V and 8 bases from J; bases unmatched to any gene: 3. CDR3 region: CASSLAQGAGELFF. Written as DNA, the CDR3 is TGTGCCAGCAGCTTGGCCCAGGGGGCGGGGGAGCTGTTTTTT.

This clone was detected only a few times. V is TRBV4-1 and J is TRBJ1-2; 7 bases map to TRBD1. The CDR3 consists of 16 residues. CDR1 MGHRA and CDR2 YSYEKL come from the germline V gene. The trim removed 4 bases at V and 5 bases at J, leaving 13 bases unmatched. CDR3 sequence: CASSPGTASGTYGYTF. The CDR3 bases are TGCGCCAGCAGCCCGGGGACAGCTTCGGGAACATATGGCTACACCTTC.

The chain is built from TRBV6-5 and TRBJ2-1; 7 bases are shared with TRBD1. Germline V CDR1 and CDR2: MNHEY, SVGAGI. The CDR3 is 15 amino acids. The J segment lost 8 bases and the V segment lost 1 base, leaving 8 bases of the junction unmatched. CDR3 DNA sequence: TGTGCCAGCAGTTACTATGTGGGGACAGAATATGAGCAGTTCTTC. Protein product: CASSYYVGTEYEQFF.

Comment on this clone: Given the absence of the conserved phenylalanine or tryptophan at the CDR3 end, a read error is likely. The DNA is omitted, as the CDR3 cannot be located on it reliably, and the CDR3 follows TCRdb's listing. The chain recombines TRBV7-2 with TRBJ1-2; the table's D call of TRBD1 was not tested on the DNA. CDR1 is SGHTA and CDR2 is FQGNSA in the germline V gene. Both ends counted, the CDR3 spans 13 residues. The CDR3 loop is CASSLGGQGTSWL.

The rearrangement joins TRBV19 to TRBJ2-1; D unresolved. The CDR3 is made up of 12 amino acids. Germline V gene data show CDR1 as LNHDA and CDR2 as SQIVND (reference sequence). Trimming removed 8 bases from V and 9 bases from J, with 14 bases in between. CDR3 in amino acids: CASLGPAGEQFF. In nucleotides, the CDR3 is TGTGCCAGTCTGGGCCCAGCTGGTGAGCAGTTCTTC.

The V and J genes are TRBV18 and TRBJ2-7; D might be TRBD2 (5 bases). Germline CDR1 reads KGHSH; CDR2 reads LQKENI. The length of the CDR3 is 15 residues. V lost 0 bases, J lost 2 bases, and 11 bases lay in between. The CDR3, as DNA: TGTGCCAGCTCACCACCGCGGGCAGCTGCCTACGAGCAGTACTTC. It codes for CASSPPRAAAYEQYF.

CDR3 nucleotide sequence: TGCGCCAGCAGCCGACAGGGTTACAACGAGCAGTACTTC. This sequence encodes CASSRQGYNEQYF. The J gene is TRBJ2-7, the V gene TRBV5-1, with 7 bases identical to TRBD1. CDR3 length: 13 residues. The germline CDR1 and CDR2 sequences are SGHRS and YFSETQ. J gave up 5 bases and V 4 bases, and 6 bases lay outside the gene matches.

The gene calls are TRBV14 and TRBJ2-7, with no clear D. The CDR3 totals 11 residues. Germline V gene lookup returns CDR1 SGHDN and CDR2 FVKESK. The ends were cut back, 4 bases at V and 3 bases at J, with 4 bases in the middle. The CDR3 loop reads CASSRFYEQYF. DNA of the CDR3: TGTGCCAGCAGCCGCTTCTACGAGCAGTACTTC.

The J gene is TRBJ2-3, the V gene TRBV6-1; D unclear. Germline V lookup: CDR1 MNHNS, CDR2 SASEGT. Deletions cut 1 base from V and 6 bases from J, with 11 bases between. The CDR3 has 14 residues. The DNA of the CDR3 is TGTGCCAGCAGTGAAGACCTGTCGAGGGATACGCAGTATTTT. Amino acid sequence: CASSEDLSRDTQYF.

The chain carries TRBV7-2 and TRBJ1-1; D gene ambiguous. V shed 4 bases and J shed 10 bases, with 22 bases lying between them. The CDR3 runs to 15 residues. The germline CDR1 and CDR2 sequences are SGHTA and FQGNSA. The CDR3 region is CASSSSGVRNEGAFF. The CDR3 DNA is TGTGCCAGCAGCTCCTCCGGGGTCAGGAATGAGGGAGCTTTCTTT.

The genes are TRBV5-1 and TRBJ2-2; D may be TRBD1 (5 bases). Deletions cut 2 bases from V and 6 bases from J, with 8 bases between. Per the germline V gene, CDR1 is SGHRS and CDR2 is YFSETQ. The CDR3 has 13 residues. The CDR3 DNA sequence: TGCGCCAGCAGCTTCAGGGAACCCGGGGAGCTGTTTTTT. This translates into CASSFREPGELFF.

V gene TRBV6-1 combines with J gene TRBJ2-3; D remains unclear. V gave up 3 bases and J gave up 1 base, with 14 bases separating them. Germline V gene sequence: CDR1 MNHNS, CDR2 SASEGT. This CDR3 is 16 amino acids long. The CDR3 nucleotides are TGTGCCAGCAGTGATTCCCGTGGGCCCGGCACAGATACGCAGTATTTT. Its protein product is CASSDSRGPGTDTQYF.